One sample yielded the 17 T cell receptor beta chains listed below, sequenced in a study of radiotherapy plus CTLA-4 blockade in lung cancer. Profiling relied on immunoSEQ multiplex PCR, and the TCRdb table lists in-frame clones only, not all of them. The sample comprises 55,000 to 80,000 clones, approximately 80% of which are singletons, and 4.4% rests with the top ten. The sequenced sample was peripheral blood, obtained from a patient treated with radiotherapy plus ipilimumab. The receptors were sampled from a human donor with non-small cell lung cancer who had a complete response to radiotherapy plus ipilimumab.

The chain recombines TRBV30 with TRBJ1-1; tentatively, D is TRBD1 (6 bases). V was pared by 2 bases and J by 4 bases, with 17 bases between. The germline CDR1 and CDR2 sequences are GTSNPN and SVGIG (reference sequence). The CDR3 has 15 amino acids. CDR3 nucleotide sequence: TGTGCCTGGAGTCCCCGAGACAGGTACTCCACTGAAGCTTTCTTT. Translated, it gives CAWSPRDRYSTEAFF.

V gene TRBV28 combines with J gene TRBJ1-6, with D perhaps TRBD1 (6 bases). Germline values: CDR1 MDHEN, CDR2 SYDVKM. V lost 4 bases and J 9 bases, leaving 16 bases between the germline ends. This CDR3 has 15 amino acids. The DNA for the CDR3 is TGTGCCAGCAGTTCCCCGTTAGGGGGAGGTTCACCCCTCCACTTT. It translates to CASSSPLGGGSPLHF.

The chain employs TRBV6-5 and TRBJ1-4, with D perhaps TRBD1 (6 bases). Trimming stripped 4 bases from V and 8 bases from J, with 17 bases between. CDR1 is MNHEY, CDR2 SVGAGI, per germline. The length of the CDR3 is 15 residues. This CDR3 is CASSSQGGLREKLFF. The CDR3 DNA sequence: TGTGCCAGCAGTTCGCAAGGGGGACTACGGGAAAAACTGTTTTTT.

V gene TRBV4-1 combines with J gene TRBJ1-5; perhaps TRBD1 as D (5 bases). Trimming took 0 bases from V and 6 from J, leaving 24 bases between them. From germline, CDR1 is MGHRA and CDR2 YSYEKL. The CDR3 contains 19 residues. The CDR3 DNA follows: TGCGCCAGCAGCCAAGATTATACCGCGCCCTCGACGGGGGGTCAGCCCCAGCATTTT. This translates into CASSQDYTAPSTGGQPQHF.

The chain carries TRBV7-2 and TRBJ2-1, with TRBD2 as a possible D gene (5 bases). V was clipped by 4 bases and J by 0 bases, with 10 bases between them. Germline V gene data show CDR1 as SGHTA and CDR2 as FQGNSA. The CDR3 totals 15 residues. CDR3 DNA sequence: TGTGCCAGCAGCTCTGAGCGGCACTCCTACAATGAGCAGTTCTTC. The encoded protein is CASSSERHSYNEQFF.

This rearrangement joins TRBV19 to TRBJ1-4, with a possible D match to TRBD1 (6 bases). Germline-derived CDR1 and CDR2 are LNHDA and SQIVND (reference sequence). This CDR3 comprises 15 residues. V gave up 9 bases and J gave up 8 bases, with 22 bases separating them. CDR3 residues: CASATSTGRGEKLFF. The CDR3 nucleotides are TGTGCCAGCGCGACTTCCACAGGGAGGGGCGAAAAACTGTTTTTT.

In its sample, this clone was seen a few times. The chain recombines TRBV2 with TRBJ1-2, with a weak D call TRBD1 (5 bases). In germline, CDR1 is SNHLY, CDR2 FYNNEI. Trimming took off 3 bases at V and 2 bases at J, with 7 bases between the two ends. The CDR3 extends over 13 amino acids. The CDR3 loop is CASSEEGNYGYTF. CDR3 in DNA: TGTGCCAGCAGTGAGGAGGGGAACTATGGCTACACCTTC. Supplemented by reference TRBV2 and TRBJ1-2, the full variable domain reads EPEVTQTPSHQVTQMGQEVILRCVPISNHLYFYWYRQILGQKVEFLVSFYNNEISEKSEIFDDQFSVERPDGSNFTLKIRSTKLEDSAMYFCASSEEGNYGYTFGSGTRLTVV.

The chain is built from TRBV2 and TRBJ2-5, with D uncertain. Trimming shortened V by 4 bases and J by 5 bases, and 8 bases separated the two germline ends. Germline V gene lookup returns CDR1 SNHLY and CDR2 FYNNEI. This CDR3 is 12 amino acids long. The CDR3 DNA follows: TGTGCCAGCAGTGTGGGCCAGGAGACCCAGTACTTC. It translates to CASSVGQETQYF.

The gene calls are TRBV7-9 and TRBJ2-7; the match to TRBD1 covers 10 bases. The CDR3 runs 17 residues. V was clipped by 3 bases and J by 0 bases; unmatched bases: 8. Germline lookup yields CDR1 SEHNR and CDR2 FQNEAQ (reference sequence). The CDR3 loop is CASSFLQGQGSSYEQYF. In DNA, the CDR3 is TGTGCCAGCAGCTTCCTCCAGGGACAGGGGAGCTCCTACGAGCAGTACTTC.

This clone has more than one count but fewer than ten. The chain employs TRBV7-7 and TRBJ2-7; 7 positions agree with TRBD1. Germline CDR1 is SSHAT and CDR2 is FNYEAQ (reference sequence). This CDR3 is 13 amino acids long. In DNA, the CDR3 is TGTGCTAGCAGCTTCCCCAGGGGGTACGAGCAGTACGTC. Protein: CASSFPRGYEQYV.

The genes are TRBV21-1 and TRBJ1-2; TRBD1 was called by the table and not checked on the DNA. TRBV21-1 is shown as a pseudogene. The CDR3 runs to 14 residues. The CDR3 is CASSTRGGGECYTF. The CDR3 bases are TGTGCCAGCAGCACCCGAGGAGGGGGCGAATGCTACACCTTC.

The rearrangement uses TRBV7-8 and TRBJ2-7; possible D gene TRBD2, 6 bases. CDR1 is SGHVS, CDR2 FQNEAQ, per germline. The CDR3 sequence is 12 residues long. V lost 4 bases, J lost 3 bases, and 7 bases lay in between. DNA for the CDR3: TGTGCCAGCAGCTCGACTAGCTACGAGCAGTACTTC. Translating gives CASSSTSYEQYF.

The CDR3 loop reads CASTPSRQETQYF. The CDR3 DNA is TGTGCCAGCACCCCTTCGCGCCAAGAGACCCAGTACTTC. The genes are TRBV7-2 and TRBJ2-5; D not resolved. The CDR3 totals 13 residues. Trimming removed 7 bases at V and 1 base at J, with 10 bases between. Germline-derived CDR1 and CDR2 are SGHTA and FQGNSA.

The chain has TRBV9 and TRBJ1-2; no clear D gene. Germline V gene sequence: CDR1 SGDLS, CDR2 YYNGEE. The V end lost 0 bases, the J end lost 8 bases, and 8 bases lay between the germline ends. CDR3 length: 12 amino acids. CDR3 DNA sequence: TGTGCCAGCAGCGTAGAAGCGGCCGGCTACACCTTC. Its protein is CASSVEAAGYTF.

Comments on this clone: Different DNA sequences within this sample yield the same CDR3. The chain links TRBV6-5 to TRBJ2-2; D call uncertain. The germline V and J ends were trimmed by 5 bases and 1 base, with 2 bases remaining between them. The germline CDR1 and CDR2 sequences are MNHEY and SVGAGI. This CDR3 spans 12 amino acids. The CDR3 loop reads CASSLNTGELFF. Written as DNA, the CDR3 is TGTGCCAGCAGTCTGAACACCGGGGAGCTGTTTTTT.

The chain employs TRBV4-3 and TRBJ2-5, with a possible D match to TRBD2 (6 bases). CDR1 and CDR2 from the germline V gene are LGHNA and YSLEER. The CDR3 is 16 amino acids. V lost 0 bases and J 5 bases, leaving 16 bases between the germline ends. CDR3 loop: CASSQEWSGGGETQYF. The CDR3 DNA reads TGCGCCAGCAGCCAAGAATGGTCCGGGGGTGGGGAGACCCAGTACTTC.

V gene TRBV6-6 combines with J gene TRBJ2-7; 10 bases fit TRBD1. Trimming took 2 bases from V and 6 from J; bases not matched to a gene: 10. The length of the CDR3 is 16 residues. Germline lookup yields CDR1 MNHNY and CDR2 SVGAGI (reference sequence). The CDR3 reads CASSYGRGTGAFEQYV. DNA of the CDR3: TGTGCCAGCAGTTACGGGCGGGGGACAGGGGCCTTCGAGCAGTACGTC.